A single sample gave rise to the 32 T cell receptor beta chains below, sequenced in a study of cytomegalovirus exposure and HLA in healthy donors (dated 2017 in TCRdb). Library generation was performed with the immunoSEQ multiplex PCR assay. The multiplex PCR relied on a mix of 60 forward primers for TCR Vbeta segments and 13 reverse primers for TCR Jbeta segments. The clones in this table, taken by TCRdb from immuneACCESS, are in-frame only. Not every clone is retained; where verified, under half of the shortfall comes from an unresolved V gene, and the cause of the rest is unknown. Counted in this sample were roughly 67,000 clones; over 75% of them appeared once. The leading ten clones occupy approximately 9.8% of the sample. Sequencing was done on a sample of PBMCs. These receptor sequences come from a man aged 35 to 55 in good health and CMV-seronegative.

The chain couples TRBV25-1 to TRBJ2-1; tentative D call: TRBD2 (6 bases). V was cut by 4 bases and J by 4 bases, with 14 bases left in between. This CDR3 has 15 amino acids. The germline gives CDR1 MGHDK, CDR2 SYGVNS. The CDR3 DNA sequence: TGTGCCAGCAGTGGGGCCGGGACTCTTTACAATGAGCAGTTCTTC. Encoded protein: CASSGAGTLYNEQFF.

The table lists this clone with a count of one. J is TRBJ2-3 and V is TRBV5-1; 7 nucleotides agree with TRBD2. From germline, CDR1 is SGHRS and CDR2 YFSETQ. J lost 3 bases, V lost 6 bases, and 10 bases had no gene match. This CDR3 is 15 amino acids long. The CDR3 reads CASMGGTTRTDTQYF. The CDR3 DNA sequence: TGCGCCAGCATGGGGGGGACTACTAGAACAGATACGCAGTATTTT.

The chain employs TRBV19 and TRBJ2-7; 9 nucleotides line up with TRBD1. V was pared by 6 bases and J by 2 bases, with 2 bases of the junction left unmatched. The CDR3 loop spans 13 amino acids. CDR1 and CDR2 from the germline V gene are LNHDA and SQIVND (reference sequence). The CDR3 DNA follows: TGTGCCAGTAGGGGGACAGGGACCTACGAGCAGTACTTC. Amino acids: CASRGTGTYEQYF.

The DNA of the CDR3 is TGTGCCAGCAGGTTACAGGGGACCGGGGAGCTGTTTTTT. Translated, it gives CASRLQGTGELFF. V is TRBV7-9 and J is TRBJ2-2, with 7 bases lining up with TRBD1. There are 13 residues in the CDR3. Germline values: CDR1 SEHNR, CDR2 FQNEAQ (reference sequence). The J segment lost 5 bases and the V segment lost 6 bases, leaving 3 bases of the junction unmatched.

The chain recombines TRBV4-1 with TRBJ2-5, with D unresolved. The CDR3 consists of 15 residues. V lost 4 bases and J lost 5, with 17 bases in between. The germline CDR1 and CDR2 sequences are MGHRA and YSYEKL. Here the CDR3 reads CASSPLPTLSETQYF. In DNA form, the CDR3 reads TGCGCCAGCAGCCCCCTCCCGACTTTATCGGAGACCCAGTACTTC.

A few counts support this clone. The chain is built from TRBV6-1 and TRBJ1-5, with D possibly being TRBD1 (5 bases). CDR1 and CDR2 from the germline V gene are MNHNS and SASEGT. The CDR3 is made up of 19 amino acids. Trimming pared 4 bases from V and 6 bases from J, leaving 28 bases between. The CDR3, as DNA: TGTGCCAGCAGTGCTTTTGAGAACGCACAGAAAACAAGGGGTCAGCCCCAGCATTTT. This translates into CASSAFENAQKTRGQPQHF.

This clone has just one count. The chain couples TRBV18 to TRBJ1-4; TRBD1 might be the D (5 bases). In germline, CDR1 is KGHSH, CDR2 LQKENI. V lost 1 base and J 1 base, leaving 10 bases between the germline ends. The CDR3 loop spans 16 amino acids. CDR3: CASSPRQGETNEKLFF. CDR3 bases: TGTGCCAGCTCACCACGGCAGGGTGAAACTAATGAAAAACTGTTTTTT.

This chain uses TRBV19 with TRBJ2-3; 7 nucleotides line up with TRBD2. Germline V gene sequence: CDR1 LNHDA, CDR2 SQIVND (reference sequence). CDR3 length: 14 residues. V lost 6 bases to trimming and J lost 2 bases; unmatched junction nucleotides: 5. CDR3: CASSPGLYTDTQYF. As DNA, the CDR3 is TGTGCCAGTAGCCCGGGACTATACACAGATACGCAGTATTTT.

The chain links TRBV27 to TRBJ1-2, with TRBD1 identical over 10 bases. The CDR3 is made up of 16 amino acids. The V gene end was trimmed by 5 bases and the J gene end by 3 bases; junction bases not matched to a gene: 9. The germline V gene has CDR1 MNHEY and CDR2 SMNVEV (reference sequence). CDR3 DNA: TGTGCCAGCAGTCAACGGACAGGGGGTGGGGACTATGGCTACACCTTC. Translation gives CASSQRTGGGDYGYTF.

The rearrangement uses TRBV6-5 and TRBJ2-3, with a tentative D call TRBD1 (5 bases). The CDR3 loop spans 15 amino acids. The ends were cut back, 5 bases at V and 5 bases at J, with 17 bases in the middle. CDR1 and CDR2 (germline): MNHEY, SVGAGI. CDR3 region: CASSAQGRQVDTQYF. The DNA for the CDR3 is TGTGCCAGCAGTGCTCAGGGAAGGCAAGTAGATACGCAGTATTTT.

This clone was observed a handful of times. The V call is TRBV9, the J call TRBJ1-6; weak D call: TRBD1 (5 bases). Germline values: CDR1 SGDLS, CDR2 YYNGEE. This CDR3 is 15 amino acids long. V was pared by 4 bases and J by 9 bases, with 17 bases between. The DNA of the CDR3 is TGTGCCAGCAGCCATCCGGTGGGGGGAGGTTCACCCCTCCACTTT. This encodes CASSHPVGGGSPLHF. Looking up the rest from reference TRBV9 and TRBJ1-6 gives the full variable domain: DSGVTQTPKHLITATGQRVTLRCSPRSGDLSVYWYQQSLDQGLQFLIQYYNGEERAKGNILERFSAQQFPDLHSELNLSSLELGDSALYFCASSHPVGGGSPLHFGNGTRLTVT.

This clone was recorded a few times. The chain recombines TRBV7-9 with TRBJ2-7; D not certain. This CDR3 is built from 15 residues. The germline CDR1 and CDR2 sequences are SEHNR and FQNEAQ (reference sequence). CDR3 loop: CSSFFKQKTAYEQYF. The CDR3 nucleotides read TGTTCTAGTTTTTTCAAGCAGAAGACGGCATACGAGCAGTACTTC.

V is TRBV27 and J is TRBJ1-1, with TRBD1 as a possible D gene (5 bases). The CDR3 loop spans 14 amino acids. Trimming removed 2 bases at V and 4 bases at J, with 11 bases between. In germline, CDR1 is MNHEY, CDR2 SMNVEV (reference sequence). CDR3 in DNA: TGTGCCAGCAGTTTAGGACCGCAGGGCACTGAAGCTTTCTTT. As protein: CASSLGPQGTEAFF.

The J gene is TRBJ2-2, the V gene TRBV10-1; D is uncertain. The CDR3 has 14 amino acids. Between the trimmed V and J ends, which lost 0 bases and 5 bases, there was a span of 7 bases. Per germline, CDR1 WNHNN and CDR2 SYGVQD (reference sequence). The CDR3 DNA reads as TGCGCCAGCAGTGAGTCTGCGAGAACCGGGGAGCTGTTTTTT. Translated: CASSESARTGELFF.

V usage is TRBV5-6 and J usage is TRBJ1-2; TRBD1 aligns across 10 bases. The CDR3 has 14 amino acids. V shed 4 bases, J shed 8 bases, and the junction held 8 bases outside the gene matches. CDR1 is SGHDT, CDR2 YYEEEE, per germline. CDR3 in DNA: TGTGCCAGCAGCCCCCCGAGGACAGGGGGAGGCTACACCTTC. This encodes CASSPPRTGGGYTF.

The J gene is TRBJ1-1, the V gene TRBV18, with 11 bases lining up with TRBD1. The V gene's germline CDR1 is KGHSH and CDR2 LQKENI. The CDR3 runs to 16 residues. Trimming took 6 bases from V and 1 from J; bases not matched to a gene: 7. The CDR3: CASSQLGTGGNTEAFF. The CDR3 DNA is TGTGCCAGCTCCCAACTAGGGACAGGGGGGAACACTGAAGCTTTCTTT.

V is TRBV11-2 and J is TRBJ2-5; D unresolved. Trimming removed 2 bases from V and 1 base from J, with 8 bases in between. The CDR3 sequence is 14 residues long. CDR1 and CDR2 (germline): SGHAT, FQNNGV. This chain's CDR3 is CASSLRQAQETQYF. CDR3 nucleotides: TGTGCCAGCAGCTTAAGGCAGGCCCAAGAGACCCAGTACTTC.

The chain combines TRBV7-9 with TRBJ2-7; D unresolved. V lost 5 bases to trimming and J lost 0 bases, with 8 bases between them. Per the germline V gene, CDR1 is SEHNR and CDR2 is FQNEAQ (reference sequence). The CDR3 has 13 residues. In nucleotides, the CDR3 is TGTGCCAGCAGCGATTCGAGCTCCTACGAGCAGTACTTC. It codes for CASSDSSSYEQYF.

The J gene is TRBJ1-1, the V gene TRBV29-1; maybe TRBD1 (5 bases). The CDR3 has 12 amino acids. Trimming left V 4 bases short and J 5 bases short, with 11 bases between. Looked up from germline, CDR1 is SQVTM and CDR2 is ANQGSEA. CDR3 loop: CSVGGGKTEAFF. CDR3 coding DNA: TGCAGCGTTGGGGGGGGGAAAACTGAAGCTTTCTTT.

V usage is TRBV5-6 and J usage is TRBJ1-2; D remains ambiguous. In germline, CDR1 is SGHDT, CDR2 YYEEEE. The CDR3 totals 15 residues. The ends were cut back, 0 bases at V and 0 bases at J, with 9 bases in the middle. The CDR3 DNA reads TGTGCCAGCAGCTTGGATACGGGATCTAACTATGGCTACACCTTC. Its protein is CASSLDTGSNYGYTF.

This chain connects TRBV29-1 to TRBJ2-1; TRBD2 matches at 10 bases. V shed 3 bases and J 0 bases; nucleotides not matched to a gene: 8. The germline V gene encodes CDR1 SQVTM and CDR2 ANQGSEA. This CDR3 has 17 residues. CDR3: CSVDSGGAPGSYNEQFF. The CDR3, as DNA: TGCAGCGTTGACAGCGGGGGGGCCCCCGGCTCCTACAATGAGCAGTTCTTC.

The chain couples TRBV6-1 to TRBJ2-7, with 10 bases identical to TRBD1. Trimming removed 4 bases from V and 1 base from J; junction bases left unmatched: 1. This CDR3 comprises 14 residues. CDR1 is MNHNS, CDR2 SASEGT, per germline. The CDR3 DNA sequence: TGTGCCAGCAGTGGGACAGGGGGGTCCTACGAGCAGTACTTC. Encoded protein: CASSGTGGSYEQYF.

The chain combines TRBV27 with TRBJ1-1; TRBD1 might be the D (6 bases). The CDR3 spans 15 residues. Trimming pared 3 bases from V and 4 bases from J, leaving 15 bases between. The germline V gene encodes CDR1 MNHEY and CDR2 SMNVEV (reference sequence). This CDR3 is CASSFRRGLGTEAFF. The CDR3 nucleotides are TGTGCCAGCAGTTTCCGCAGGGGCCTGGGCACTGAAGCTTTCTTT.

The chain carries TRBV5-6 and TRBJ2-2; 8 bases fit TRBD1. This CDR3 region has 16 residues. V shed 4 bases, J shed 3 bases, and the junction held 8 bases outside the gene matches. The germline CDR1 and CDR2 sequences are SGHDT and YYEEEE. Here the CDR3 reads CASSQRGQGYTGELFF. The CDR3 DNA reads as TGTGCCAGCAGCCAAAGAGGACAGGGTTACACCGGGGAGCTGTTTTTT.

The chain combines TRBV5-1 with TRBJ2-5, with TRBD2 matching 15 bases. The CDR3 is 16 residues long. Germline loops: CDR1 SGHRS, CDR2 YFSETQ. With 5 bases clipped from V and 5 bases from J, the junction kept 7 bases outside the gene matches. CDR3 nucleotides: TGCGCCAGCAGACCCGGACTAGCGGGAGGGTGGGAGACCCAGTACTTC. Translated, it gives CASRPGLAGGWETQYF.

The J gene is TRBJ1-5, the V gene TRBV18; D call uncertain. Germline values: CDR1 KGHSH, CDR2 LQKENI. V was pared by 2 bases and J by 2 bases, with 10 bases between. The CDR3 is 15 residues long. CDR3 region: CASSPENGGNQPQHF. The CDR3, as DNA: TGTGCCAGCTCACCAGAGAACGGGGGCAATCAGCCCCAGCATTTT. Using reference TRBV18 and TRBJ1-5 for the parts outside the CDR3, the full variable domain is NAGVMQNPRHLVRRRGQEARLRCSPMKGHSHVYWYRQLPEEGLKFMVYLQKENIIDESGMPKERFSAEFPKEGPSILRIQQVVRGDSAAYFCASSPENGGNQPQHFGDGTRLSIL.

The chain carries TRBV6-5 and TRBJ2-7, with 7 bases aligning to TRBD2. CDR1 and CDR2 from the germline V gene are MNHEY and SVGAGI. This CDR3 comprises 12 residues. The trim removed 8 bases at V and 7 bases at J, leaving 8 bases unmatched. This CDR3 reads CASSTTGGEQYF. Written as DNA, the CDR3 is TGTGCCAGCTCCACCACGGGGGGAGAGCAGTACTTC.

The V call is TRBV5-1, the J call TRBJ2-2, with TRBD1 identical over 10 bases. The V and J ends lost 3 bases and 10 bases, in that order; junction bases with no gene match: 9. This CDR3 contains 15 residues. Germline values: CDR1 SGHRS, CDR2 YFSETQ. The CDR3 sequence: CASSSPGTGVEELFF. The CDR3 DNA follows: TGCGCCAGCAGCTCCCCCGGGACAGGGGTAGAGGAGCTGTTTTTT.

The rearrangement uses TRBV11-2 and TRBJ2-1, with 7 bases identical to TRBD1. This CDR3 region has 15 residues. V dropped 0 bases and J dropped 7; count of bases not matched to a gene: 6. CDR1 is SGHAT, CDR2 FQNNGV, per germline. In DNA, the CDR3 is TGTGCCAGCAGCTTAGATCGGAACAGGGGAAATGAGCAGTTCTTC. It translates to CASSLDRNRGNEQFF. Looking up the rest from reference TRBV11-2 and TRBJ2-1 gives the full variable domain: EAGVAQSPRYKIIEKRQSVAFWCNPISGHATLYWYQQILGQGPKLLIQFQNNGVVDDSQLPKDRFSAERLKGVDSTLKIQPAKLEDSAVYLCASSLDRNRGNEQFFGPGTRLTVL.

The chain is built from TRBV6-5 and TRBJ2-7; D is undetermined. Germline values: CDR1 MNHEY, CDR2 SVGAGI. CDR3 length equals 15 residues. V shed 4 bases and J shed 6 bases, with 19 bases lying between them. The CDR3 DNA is TGTGCCAGCAGTTTCTCACCCCGCGGTAATCCCGAGCAGTACTTC. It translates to CASSFSPRGNPEQYF.

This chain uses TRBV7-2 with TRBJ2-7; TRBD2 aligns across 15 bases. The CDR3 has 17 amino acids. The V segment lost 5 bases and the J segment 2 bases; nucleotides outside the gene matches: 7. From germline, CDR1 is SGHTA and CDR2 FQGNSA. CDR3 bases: TGTGCCAGCAGCAAGGGGACTAGCGGGAGGCAAACCTACGAGCAGTACTTC. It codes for CASSKGTSGRQTYEQYF.

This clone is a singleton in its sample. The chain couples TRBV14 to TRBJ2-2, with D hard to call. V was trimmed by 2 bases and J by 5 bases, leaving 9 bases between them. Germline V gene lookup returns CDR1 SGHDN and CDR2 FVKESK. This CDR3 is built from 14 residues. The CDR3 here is CASSQQRETGELFF. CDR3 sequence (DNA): TGTGCCAGCAGCCAACAGCGTGAGACCGGGGAGCTGTTTTTT.